The text below deals with one T cell receptor beta chain. Germline V gene lookup returns CDR1 SNHLY and CDR2 FYNNEI. Germline trimming cut 5 bases from V and 3 bases from J; bases unmatched to any gene: 4. The length of the CDR3 is 15 residues. Ages ranged from about 18 to 89 years, with residence in about two dozen US areas. As handled by the study authors: Reference gene primers were amplified, and this amplification served to estimate nucleated cell counts. TCRdb's copy holds only in-frame clones and misses some; the assay was immunoSEQ multiplex PCR. V and J calls and clone size are as listed in that table; D and trimming were resolved from the DNA. The sample shows a few hundred thousand clones, 91% of them seen only once. The sample is drawn from a study of blood T cell repertoires in COVID-19. For the study at large: T cells, B-cell-depleted T cells, or PBMCs supplied cDNA or gDNA.

The sample was PBMCs or T cells enriched from blood (not recorded which). The receptor was isolated from a human donor in a cohort exposed to, infected with or recovered from COVID-19 (not recorded which). The donor label of this sample is uncertain. The V call is TRBV2, the J call TRBJ2-1; 10 nucleotides agree with TRBD2. The CDR3 region is CASSPTSGIYNEQFF. CDR3 DNA: TGTGCCAGCAGTCCTACTAGCGGGATCTACAATGAGCAGTTCTTC.